Shown below are 32 T cell receptor beta chains from a single sample sequenced in a study of T cells after yellow fever vaccination. TCRdb called the 5' RACE reads again in MiXCR, with one record for every CDR3 protein. Of about 630,000 distinct CDR3 sequences listed, 12% were seen once; the top ten hold about 15%. The specimen was PBMCs, collected on the day of the yellow fever booster vaccination. These receptors originate from a man aged 30 to 39 who received the YFV17D yellow fever vaccine.

In this sample, this clonotype turned up a few times. This chain uses TRBV4-3 with TRBJ2-5; TRBD2 matches at 12 bases. Germline CDR1 LGHNA, CDR2 YSLEER. This CDR3 comprises 19 residues. Trimming removed 0 bases from V and 3 bases from J; junction bases left unmatched: 11. The CDR3 reads CASSQDWLAGGPSKETQYF. The CDR3 DNA follows: TGCGCCAGCAGCCAAGATTGGCTAGCGGGAGGGCCTTCGAAAGAGACCCAGTACTTC.

The chain employs TRBV6-5 and TRBJ2-4; D perhaps matches TRBD2 (5 bases). Germline V gives CDR1 MNHEY, CDR2 SVGAGI. V dropped 0 bases and J dropped 2 bases, with 20 bases sitting between them. This CDR3 spans 19 amino acids. CDR3: CASSYSSYPSKDPKNIQYF. CDR3 in DNA: TGTGCCAGCAGTTACTCGTCGTACCCTAGCAAGGACCCCAAAAACATTCAGTACTTC.

The sample holds a few counts of this clonotype. The rearrangement links TRBV6-1 to TRBJ2-7; D tentatively reads TRBD1 or TRBD2 (5 bases each). CDR1 is MNHNS and CDR2 is SASEGT in the germline V gene. The CDR3 contains 13 residues. The V end lost 5 bases, the J end lost 4 bases, and 12 bases lay between the germline ends. Here the CDR3 reads CASSPAREYEQYF. CDR3 DNA: TGTGCCAGCAGTCCCGCCAGGGAGTACGAGCAGTACTTC.

J is TRBJ2-3 and V is TRBV30; tentative D call: TRBD1 (5 bases). The CDR3 has 14 amino acids. Germline-derived CDR1 and CDR2 are GTSNPN and SVGIG (reference sequence). V shed 4 bases and J shed 0 bases, with 11 bases lying between them. The CDR3 DNA follows: TGTGCCTGGACACAGGCCTCTAGCACAGATACGCAGTATTTT. It encodes CAWTQASSTDTQYF.

This clonotype showed up just a few times. The J gene is TRBJ2-7, the V gene TRBV29-1; D not resolved. Germline lookup yields CDR1 SQVTM and CDR2 ANQGSEA. The CDR3 totals 14 residues. Trimming shortened V by 4 bases and J by 0 bases, and 13 bases separated the two germline ends. In DNA form, the CDR3 reads TGCAGCGTTGTTGAGAGCGTCCCCTCCTACGAGCAGTACTTC. It codes for CSVVESVPSYEQYF.

This clonotype appeared a few times. CDR3 region: CASSFREAGYNEQFF. As DNA, the CDR3 is TGTGCCAGCAGCTTTAGGGAGGCCGGATACAATGAGCAGTTCTTC. The chain couples TRBV7-9 to TRBJ2-1, with D perhaps matching TRBD2 (6 bases). Germline loops: CDR1 SEHNR, CDR2 FQNEAQ (reference sequence). CDR3 length equals 15 residues. Trimming removed 3 bases at V and 4 bases at J, with 13 bases between.

The V and J genes are TRBV6-1 and TRBJ2-7, with D maybe TRBD1 (6 bases). The germline V and J ends were trimmed by 8 bases and 1 base, with 15 bases remaining between them. Per germline, CDR1 MNHNS and CDR2 SASEGT. This CDR3 has 14 residues. The CDR3 here is CASQRGFGSYEQYF. The CDR3 DNA reads TGTGCCAGCCAAAGGGGGTTTGGGTCCTACGAGCAGTACTTC.

The chain has TRBV12-3 or TRBV12-4 and TRBJ1-4, with a possible D match to TRBD1 (5 bases). Trimming took 7 bases from V and 8 from J, leaving 17 bases between them. The CDR3 has 14 residues. The DNA for the CDR3 is TGTGCCAGCACTATGTGGGACGAGGGGGAAAAACTGTTTTTT. The encoded protein is CASTMWDEGEKLFF.

Only a few counts were recorded for this clonotype. V gene TRBV6-1 combines with J gene TRBJ2-1; 7 positions agree with TRBD1. The CDR3 length is 15 residues. V shed 6 bases and J 5 bases; nucleotides not matched to a gene: 10. Germline V lookup: CDR1 MNHNS, CDR2 SASEGT. CDR3 region: CASSQDRILDNEQFF. The DNA for the CDR3 is TGTGCCAGCAGCCAGGACAGGATCTTGGACAATGAGCAGTTCTTC.

The chain recombines TRBV12-3 or TRBV12-4 with TRBJ1-2; D is undetermined. The CDR3 covers 13 residues. V lost 7 bases to trimming and J lost 4 bases, with 13 bases between them. Written as DNA, the CDR3 is TGTGCCAGCACCCCAGAGAACTTCTATGGCTACACCTTC. Its protein product is CASTPENFYGYTF.

The V call is TRBV7-9, the J call TRBJ2-6; D is uncertain. The germline V gene encodes CDR1 SEHNR and CDR2 FQNEAQ (reference sequence). The CDR3 totals 15 residues. With 6 bases removed from V and 0 bases from J, the gap between germline ends came to 9 bases. The CDR3 protein is CASSPDHSGANVLTF. The DNA of the CDR3 is TGTGCCAGCAGTCCGGACCACTCTGGGGCCAACGTCCTGACTTTC. The variable domain in full, completed from reference TRBV7-9 and TRBJ2-6, reads DTGVSQNPRHKITKRGQNVTFRCDPISEHNRLYWYRQTLGQGPEFLTYFQNEAQLEKSRLLSDRFSAERPKGSFSTLEIQRTEQGDSAMYLCASSPDHSGANVLTFGAGSRLTVL.

The table lists this clonotype with a few counts. The rearrangement uses TRBV20-1 and TRBJ2-5; 7 bases map to TRBD2. This CDR3 is 14 amino acids long. The germline gives CDR1 DFQATT, CDR2 SNEGSKA (reference sequence). V lost 5 bases and J lost 5; bases outside the gene matches: 11. The CDR3 bases are TGCAGTGCTGGGGAACCAGGACTAGTCGAGACCCAGTACTTC. Its protein product is CSAGEPGLVETQYF.

This clonotype appeared a few times. The chain recombines TRBV29-1 with TRBJ2-1; tentatively, D is TRBD1 or TRBD2 (5 bases each). CDR1 is SQVTM and CDR2 is ANQGSEA in the germline V gene. The V and J ends lost 7 bases and 0 bases respectively, with 13 bases between them. The CDR3 is 14 residues long. In DNA form, the CDR3 reads TGCAGCGCCGCAGGGACCCGCTCCTACAATGAGCAGTTCTTC. Residues: CSAAGTRSYNEQFF.

This clonotype has at least ten counts. V and J are TRBV18 and TRBJ2-5; D is uncertain. The length of the CDR3 is 14 residues. Germline lookup yields CDR1 KGHSH and CDR2 LQKENI. V gave up 6 bases and J gave up 4 bases, with 15 bases separating them. As DNA, the CDR3 is TGTGCCAGCTCCCGGCCCACAGATCGAGAGACCCAGTACTTC. It translates to CASSRPTDRETQYF.

This clonotype has only a few counts. The genes are TRBV5-1 and TRBJ2-7; 9 nucleotides align to TRBD1. Germline V gives CDR1 SGHRS, CDR2 YFSETQ. This CDR3 region has 14 residues. Germline trimming cut 6 bases from V and 2 bases from J; bases unmatched to any gene: 6. The CDR3 nucleotides are TGCGCCAGCAATAGAGGACAGGGGACCTACGAGCAGTACTTC. Translation: CASNRGQGTYEQYF. The full variable domain, rest sourced from reference TRBV5-1 and TRBJ2-7, is KAGVTQTPRYLIKTRGQQVTLSCSPISGHRSVSWYQQTPGQGLQFLFEYFSETQRNKGNFPGRFSGRQFSNSRSEMNVSTLELGDSALYLCASNRGQGTYEQYFGPGTRLTVT.

This clonotype has a handful of counts. V usage is TRBV29-1 and J usage is TRBJ2-3; weak D call: TRBD1 (7 bases). The germline V gene encodes CDR1 SQVTM and CDR2 ANQGSEA. The CDR3 contains 14 residues. The V and J ends lost 7 bases and 0 bases respectively, with 14 bases between them. The CDR3: CSAAGQTSTDTQYF. DNA of the CDR3: TGCAGCGCCGCGGGACAGACTAGCACAGATACGCAGTATTTT.

This clonotype was recorded a few times. This chain uses TRBV5-1 with TRBJ2-1, with D unresolved. CDR1 is SGHRS, CDR2 YFSETQ, per germline. This CDR3 spans 15 amino acids. V shed 3 bases and J shed 6 bases, with 16 bases lying between them. In DNA form, the CDR3 reads TGCGCCAGCAGCTATTGGGCTAGGAATGGCAATGAGCAGTTCTTC. Its protein is CASSYWARNGNEQFF.

This clonotype has just a few counts. The rearrangement joins TRBV12-3 or TRBV12-4 to TRBJ2-2; 15 bases align to TRBD2. The CDR3 has 19 amino acids. V lost 1 base to trimming and J lost 4 bases; unmatched junction nucleotides: 7. The CDR3 loop reads CASSLGGLAGGLGTGELFF. As DNA, the CDR3 is TGTGCCAGCAGTTTAGGGGGACTAGCGGGAGGCCTAGGCACCGGGGAGCTGTTTTTT.

This clonotype was counted only a few times. The chain has TRBV3-1 and TRBJ1-2; D gene uncertain. Between the trimmed V and J ends, which lost 0 bases and 8 bases, there was a span of 13 bases. CDR1 and CDR2 from the germline V gene are LGHDT and YNNKEL (reference sequence). The CDR3 sequence is 14 residues long. The CDR3 region is CASSQERHELGYTF. The CDR3 nucleotides are TGTGCCAGCAGCCAAGAACGGCACGAGTTAGGCTACACCTTC.

The gene calls are TRBV9 and TRBJ1-2, with D hard to call. V was trimmed by 4 bases and J by 7 bases, leaving 26 bases between them. Germline CDR1 is SGDLS and CDR2 is YYNGEE. CDR3 size: 17 residues. The CDR3 DNA follows: TGTGCCAGCAGCCCATATATGTACTCCCGCGCAAAGGGTGGCTACACCTTC. Translation: CASSPYMYSRAKGGYTF.

The chain combines TRBV7-2 with TRBJ2-3; tentative D call: TRBD2 (7 bases). The CDR3 consists of 17 residues. V dropped 6 bases and J dropped 2 bases, with 21 bases sitting between them. CDR1 and CDR2 from the germline V gene are SGHTA and FQGNSA. The CDR3 spells CASSRQGRTRYTDTQYF. In DNA, the CDR3 is TGTGCCAGCAGTCGTCAGGGGAGGACTAGGTACACAGATACGCAGTATTTT.

This clonotype was seen only a few times. The chain employs TRBV7-8 and TRBJ2-1, with D possibly matching TRBD1 (5 bases). This CDR3 has 13 residues. V was cut by 0 bases and J by 10 bases, with 10 bases left in between. CDR1 and CDR2 (germline): SGHVS, FQNEAQ. In DNA form, the CDR3 reads TGTGCCAGCAGCTTAGCGACAGTGGCGGAGCAGTTCTTC. Protein: CASSLATVAEQFF.

The V call is TRBV18, the J call TRBJ1-5; D call uncertain. CDR3 length equals 14 residues. Trimming left V 3 bases short and J 3 bases short, with 9 bases between. Germline values: CDR1 KGHSH, CDR2 LQKENI. CDR3: CASSPFRNNQPQHF. CDR3 in DNA: TGTGCCAGCTCACCTTTCCGGAACAATCAGCCCCAGCATTTT.

The chain has TRBV5-6 and TRBJ2-3; the D gene could be TRBD1 or TRBD2 (7 bases each). Germline loops: CDR1 SGHDT, CDR2 YYEEEE. This CDR3 has 14 residues. Trimming removed 6 bases from V and 3 bases from J, with 14 bases in between. CDR3 sequence reads: CASISGGGTDTQYF. CDR3 bases: TGTGCCAGCATATCAGGGGGAGGGACAGATACGCAGTATTTT.

V and J are TRBV7-8 and TRBJ2-2, with D perhaps given as TRBD1 or TRBD2 (5 bases each). CDR3 length: 14 residues. Trimming removed 8 bases at V and 4 bases at J, with 14 bases between. Germline CDR1 reads SGHVS; CDR2 reads FQNEAQ. The CDR3: CASQVRGITGELFF. CDR3 nucleotide sequence: TGTGCCAGCCAAGTACGGGGCATCACCGGGGAGCTGTTTTTT.

The CDR3 coding sequence is TGTGCCAGCAGTATACAGGGGATTGATGGCTACACCTTC. Protein product: CASSIQGIDGYTF. The gene calls are TRBV12-3 or TRBV12-4 and TRBJ1-2; TRBD1 aligns across 7 bases. Trimming cost V 5 bases and J 6 bases; bases outside gene matches: 6. The CDR3 consists of 13 residues.

This chain joins TRBV25-1 and TRBJ1-6; 9 positions match TRBD1. The CDR3 loop spans 15 amino acids. V shed 3 bases, J shed 7 bases, and the junction held 4 bases outside the gene matches. Germline CDR1 MGHDK, CDR2 SYGVNS. CDR3 sequence: CASSDPGTGNSPLHF. CDR3 in DNA: TGTGCCAGCAGTGATCCGGGGACAGGGAATTCACCCCTCCACTTT.

This clonotype appeared many times. The V and J genes are TRBV6-5 and TRBJ2-7; the D gene could be TRBD1 or TRBD2 (5 bases each). Per the germline V gene, CDR1 is MNHEY and CDR2 is SVGAGI. There are 15 residues in the CDR3. V was pared by 0 bases and J by 5 bases, with 14 bases between. In DNA form, the CDR3 reads TGTGCCAGCAGTTACTCGTCGGGACCGCTGGACGAGCAGTACTTC. As protein: CASSYSSGPLDEQYF.

As for this clonotype: Germline is not matched at one junction end, which may reflect a read error. The V and J genes are TRBV20-1 and TRBJ2-1; TRBD1 might be the D (5 bases). The germline V gene encodes CDR1 DFQATT and CDR2 SNEGSKA (reference sequence). This CDR3 contains 12 residues. The CDR3 region is CGAVFGYNEPFF. The CDR3 DNA is TGTGGGGCTGTGTTCGGGTACAATGAGCCGTTCTTC.

This chain links TRBV25-1 with TRBJ2-7; 7 nucleotides align to TRBD1. Germline V gene data show CDR1 as MGHDK and CDR2 as SYGVNS. This CDR3 has 14 amino acids. V dropped 4 bases and J dropped 2; count of bases not matched to a gene: 5. The CDR3 loop is CASSGQGPTYEQYF. Here the CDR3 DNA reads TGTGCCAGCAGTGGACAGGGACCCACCTACGAGCAGTACTTC.

This clonotype has a handful of counts. The rearrangement links TRBV7-3 to TRBJ2-1; D uncertain. The CDR3 spans 15 residues. V lost 4 bases, J lost 0 bases, and 10 bases lay in between. Germline CDR1 reads SGHTA; CDR2 reads FQGTGA. CDR3 sequence (DNA): TGTGCCAGCAGCTCCCCGGCGAACTCCTACAATGAGCAGTTCTTC. Translated, it gives CASSSPANSYNEQFF. The full variable domain, with the rest looked up from reference TRBV7-3 and TRBJ2-1, is GAGVSQTPSNKVTEKGKYVELRCDPISGHTALYWYRQSLGQGPEFLIYFQGTGAADDSGLPNDRFFAVRPEGSVSTLKIQRTERGDSAVYLCASSSPANSYNEQFFGPGTRLTVL.

The table lists this clonotype with many counts. This chain links TRBV7-2 with TRBJ1-5; D is undetermined. CDR1 is SGHTA and CDR2 is FQGNSA in the germline V gene. The V end lost 0 bases, the J end lost 6 bases, and 12 bases lay between the germline ends. CDR3 size: 15 residues. The CDR3 protein is CASSLAYGETQPQHF. CDR3 sequence (DNA): TGTGCCAGCAGCTTAGCTTACGGGGAAACTCAGCCCCAGCATTTT.